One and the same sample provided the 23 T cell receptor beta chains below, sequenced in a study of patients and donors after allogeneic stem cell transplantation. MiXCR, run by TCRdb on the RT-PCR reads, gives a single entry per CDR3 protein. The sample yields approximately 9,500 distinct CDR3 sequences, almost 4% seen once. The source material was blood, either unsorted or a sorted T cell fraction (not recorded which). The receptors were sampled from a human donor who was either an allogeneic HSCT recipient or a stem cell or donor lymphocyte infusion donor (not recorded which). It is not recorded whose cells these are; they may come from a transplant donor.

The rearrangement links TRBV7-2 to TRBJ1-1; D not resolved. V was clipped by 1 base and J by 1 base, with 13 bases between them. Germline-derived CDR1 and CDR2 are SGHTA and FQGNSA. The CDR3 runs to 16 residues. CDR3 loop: CASSLEGGLPNTEAFF. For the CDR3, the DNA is TGTGCCAGCAGCTTAGAAGGCGGCCTCCCGAACACTGAAGCTTTCTTT.

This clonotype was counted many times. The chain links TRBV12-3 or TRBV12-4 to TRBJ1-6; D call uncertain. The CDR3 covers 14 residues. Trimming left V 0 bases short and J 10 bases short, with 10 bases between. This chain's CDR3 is CASSLAGSKSPLHF. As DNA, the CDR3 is TGTGCCAGCAGTTTAGCGGGCAGCAAATCACCCCTCCACTTT.

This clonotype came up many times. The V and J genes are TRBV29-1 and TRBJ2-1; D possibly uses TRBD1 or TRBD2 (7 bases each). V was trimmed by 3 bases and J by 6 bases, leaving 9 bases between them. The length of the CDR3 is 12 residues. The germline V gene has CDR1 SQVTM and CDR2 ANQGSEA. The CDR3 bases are TGCAGCGTTGACAGGGGGGGCAATGAGCAGTTCTTC. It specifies CSVDRGGNEQFF.

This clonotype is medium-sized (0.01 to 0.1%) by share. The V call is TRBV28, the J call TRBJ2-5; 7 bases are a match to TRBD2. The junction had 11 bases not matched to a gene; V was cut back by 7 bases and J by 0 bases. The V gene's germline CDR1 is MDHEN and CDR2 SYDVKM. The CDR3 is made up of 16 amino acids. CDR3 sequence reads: CASTPLSRGDQETQYF. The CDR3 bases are TGTGCCAGCACCCCCCTATCTCGGGGGGACCAAGAGACCCAGTACTTC.

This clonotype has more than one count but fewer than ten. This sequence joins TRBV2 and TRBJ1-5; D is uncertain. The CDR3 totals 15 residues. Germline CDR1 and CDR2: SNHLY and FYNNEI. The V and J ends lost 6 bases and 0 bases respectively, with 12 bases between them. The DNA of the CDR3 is TGTGCCAGCAGGGCTCAAGGAGGTAGCAATCAGCCCCAGCATTTT. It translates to CASRAQGGSNQPQHF.

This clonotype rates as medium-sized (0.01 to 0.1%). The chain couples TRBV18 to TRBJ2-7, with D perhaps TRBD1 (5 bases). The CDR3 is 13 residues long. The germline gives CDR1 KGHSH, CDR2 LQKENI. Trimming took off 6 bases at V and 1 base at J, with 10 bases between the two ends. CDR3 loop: CASSFRESYEQYF. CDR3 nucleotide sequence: TGTGCCAGCTCGTTCAGGGAATCCTACGAGCAGTACTTC.

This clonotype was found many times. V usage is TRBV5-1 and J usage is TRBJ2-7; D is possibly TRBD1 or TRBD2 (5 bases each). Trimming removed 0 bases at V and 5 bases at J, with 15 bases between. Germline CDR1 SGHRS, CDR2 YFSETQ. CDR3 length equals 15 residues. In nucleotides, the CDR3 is TGCGCCAGCAGCTTGGGGGGGACCAAGCAGCACGAGCAGTACTTC. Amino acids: CASSLGGTKQHEQYF.

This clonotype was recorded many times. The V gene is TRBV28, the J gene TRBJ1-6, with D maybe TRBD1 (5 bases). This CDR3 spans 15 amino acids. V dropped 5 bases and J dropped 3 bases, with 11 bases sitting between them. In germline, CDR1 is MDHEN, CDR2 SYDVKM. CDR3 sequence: CASSARDGYNSPLHF. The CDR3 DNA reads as TGTGCCAGCAGTGCCCGGGACGGCTATAATTCACCCCTCCACTTT.

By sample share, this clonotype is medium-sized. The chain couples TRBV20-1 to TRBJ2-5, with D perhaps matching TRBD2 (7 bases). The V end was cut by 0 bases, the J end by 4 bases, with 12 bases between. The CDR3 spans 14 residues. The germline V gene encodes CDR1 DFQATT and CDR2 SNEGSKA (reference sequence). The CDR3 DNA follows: TGCAGTGCTAGAGATGGGGGAGGGGGAGAGACCCAGTACTTC. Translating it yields CSARDGGGGETQYF.

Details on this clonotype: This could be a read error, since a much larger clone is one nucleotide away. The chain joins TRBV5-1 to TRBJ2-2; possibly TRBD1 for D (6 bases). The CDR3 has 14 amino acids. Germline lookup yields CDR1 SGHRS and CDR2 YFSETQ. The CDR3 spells CASSLQGSTGELVF. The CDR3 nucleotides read TGCGCCAGCAGCTTGCAGGGGTCCACCGGGGAGCTGGTTTTT.

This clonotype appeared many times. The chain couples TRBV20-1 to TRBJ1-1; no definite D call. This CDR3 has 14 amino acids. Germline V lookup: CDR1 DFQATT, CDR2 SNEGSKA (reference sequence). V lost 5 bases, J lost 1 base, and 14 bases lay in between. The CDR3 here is CSARAGFANTEAFF. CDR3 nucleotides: TGCAGTGCTCGTGCGGGTTTCGCGAACACTGAAGCTTTCTTT.

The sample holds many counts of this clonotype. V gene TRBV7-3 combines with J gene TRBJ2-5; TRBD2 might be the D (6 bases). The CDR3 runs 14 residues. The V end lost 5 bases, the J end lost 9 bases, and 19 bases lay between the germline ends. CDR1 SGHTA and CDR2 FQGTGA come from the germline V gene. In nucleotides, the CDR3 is TGTGCCAGCAGCCCCTACGGCCTCCGGAGGGCCCAGTACTTC. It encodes CASSPYGLRRAQYF.

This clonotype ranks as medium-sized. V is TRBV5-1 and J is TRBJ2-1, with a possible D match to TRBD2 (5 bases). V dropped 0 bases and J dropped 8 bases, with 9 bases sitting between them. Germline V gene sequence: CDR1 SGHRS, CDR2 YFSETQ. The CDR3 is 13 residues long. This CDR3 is CASSLGHGDEQFF. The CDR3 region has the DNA TGCGCCAGCAGCTTGGGACACGGGGATGAGCAGTTCTTC.

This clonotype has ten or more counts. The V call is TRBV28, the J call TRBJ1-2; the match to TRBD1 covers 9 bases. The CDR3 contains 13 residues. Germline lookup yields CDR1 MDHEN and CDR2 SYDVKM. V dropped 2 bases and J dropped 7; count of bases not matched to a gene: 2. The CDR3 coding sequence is TGTGCCAGCAGTTTAACAGGGGGCGGTGGCTACACCTTC. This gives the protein CASSLTGGGGYTF.

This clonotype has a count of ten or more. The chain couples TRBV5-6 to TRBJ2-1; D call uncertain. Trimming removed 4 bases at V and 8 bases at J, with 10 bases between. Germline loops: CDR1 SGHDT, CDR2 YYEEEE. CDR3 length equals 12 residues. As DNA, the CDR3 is TGTGCCAGCAGCGGATTAAGTCATGAGCAGTTCTTC. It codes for CASSGLSHEQFF. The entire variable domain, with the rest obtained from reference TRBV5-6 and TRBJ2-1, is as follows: DAGVTQSPTHLIKTRGQQVTLRCSPKSGHDTVSWYQQALGQGPQFIFQYYEEEERQRGNFPDRFSGHQFPNYSSELNVNALLLGDSALYLCASSGLSHEQFFGPGTRLTVL.

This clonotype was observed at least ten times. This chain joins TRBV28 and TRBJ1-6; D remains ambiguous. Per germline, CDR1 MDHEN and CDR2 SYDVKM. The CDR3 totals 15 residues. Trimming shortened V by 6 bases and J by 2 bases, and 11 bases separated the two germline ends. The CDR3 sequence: CASRLQPPYNSPLHF. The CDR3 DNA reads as TGTGCCAGCAGGCTACAACCACCCTATAATTCACCCCTCCACTTT.

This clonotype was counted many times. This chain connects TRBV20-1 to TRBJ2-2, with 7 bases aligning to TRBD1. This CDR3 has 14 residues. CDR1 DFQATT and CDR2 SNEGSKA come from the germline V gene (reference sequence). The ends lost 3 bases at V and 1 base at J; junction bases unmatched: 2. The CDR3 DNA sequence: TGCAGTGCTAGCGCAGGGGGGAACACCGGGGAGCTGTTTTTT. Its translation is CSASAGGNTGELFF.

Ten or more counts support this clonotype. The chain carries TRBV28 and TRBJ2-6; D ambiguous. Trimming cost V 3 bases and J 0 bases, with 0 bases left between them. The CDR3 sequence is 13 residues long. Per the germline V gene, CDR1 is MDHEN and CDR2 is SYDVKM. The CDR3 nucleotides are TGTGCCAGCAGTTTCTCTGGGGCCAACGTCCTGACTTTC. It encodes CASSFSGANVLTF.

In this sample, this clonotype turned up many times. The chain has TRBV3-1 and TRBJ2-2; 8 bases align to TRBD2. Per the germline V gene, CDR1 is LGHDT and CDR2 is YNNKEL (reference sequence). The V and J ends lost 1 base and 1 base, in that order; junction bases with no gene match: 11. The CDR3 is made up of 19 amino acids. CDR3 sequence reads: CASSQVLAGAIQNTGELFF. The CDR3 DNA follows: TGTGCCAGCAGCCAAGTCCTAGCGGGCGCAATCCAGAACACCGGGGAGCTGTTTTTT.

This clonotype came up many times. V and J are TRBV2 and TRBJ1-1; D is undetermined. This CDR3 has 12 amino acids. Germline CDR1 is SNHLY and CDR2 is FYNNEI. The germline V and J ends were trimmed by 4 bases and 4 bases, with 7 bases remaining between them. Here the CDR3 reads CASSGTRTEAFF. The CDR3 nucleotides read TGTGCCAGCAGTGGGACGCGCACTGAAGCTTTCTTT.

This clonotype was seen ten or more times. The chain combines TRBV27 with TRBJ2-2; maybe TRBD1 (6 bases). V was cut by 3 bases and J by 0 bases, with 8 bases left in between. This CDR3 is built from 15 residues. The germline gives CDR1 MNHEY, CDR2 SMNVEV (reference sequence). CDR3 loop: CASSLWGPNTGELFF. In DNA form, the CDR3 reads TGTGCCAGCAGTTTGTGGGGGCCGAACACCGGGGAGCTGTTTTTT.

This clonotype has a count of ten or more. The CDR3 DNA follows: TGTGCCAGCAGCCAAGATTGGGAGGGGACCCAGTACTTC. Protein product: CASSQDWEGTQYF. The V and J genes are TRBV14 and TRBJ2-5, with 7 bases matching TRBD2. The germline V gene has CDR1 SGHDN and CDR2 FVKESK. This CDR3 is 13 amino acids long. Trimming took 0 bases from V and 7 from J; bases not matched to a gene: 2. Variable domain in full (rest from reference TRBV14 and TRBJ2-5): EAGVTQFPSHSVIEKGQTVTLRCDPISGHDNLYWYRRVMGKEIKFLLHFVKESKQDESGMPNNRFLAERTGGTYSTLKVQPAELEDSGVYFCASSQDWEGTQYFGPGTRLLVL.

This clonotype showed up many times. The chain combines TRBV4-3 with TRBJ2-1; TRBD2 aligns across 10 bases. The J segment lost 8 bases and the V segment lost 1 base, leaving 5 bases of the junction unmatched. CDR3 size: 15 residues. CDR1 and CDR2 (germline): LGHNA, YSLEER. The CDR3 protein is CASSQGVSGRYEQFF. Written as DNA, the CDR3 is TGCGCCAGCAGCCAAGGTGTTAGCGGGAGGTATGAGCAGTTCTTC.